One and the same sample provided the 26 T cell receptor delta chains below, sequenced in a study of Vδ1+ human thymocytes. RNA was extracted from the cells and then reverse transcribed. Multiplex PCR used pooled V-gene forward primers and a constant-region reverse primer to amplify CDR3s. TCRdb re-processed the multiplex PCR reads using CATT. The sample consists of under 30,000 delta-chain clones, about 7.4% of them appearing once. Study results and caveats: Thymic TRG and TRD repertoires appeared highly polyclonal.

Their antigens are not known. Sequencing used Vdelta1+ gamma-delta thymocytes from the thymus. Stated subset: FACS-sorted CD3+ TCRalphabeta- TCRVdelta1+ TCRVdelta2- thymocytes. All receptors derive from a girl younger than two who had congenital heart surgery.

The V call is TRDV1, the J call TRDJ1, with TRDD3 as a possible D gene (10 bases). The length of the CDR3 is 21 residues. The V and J ends lost 0 bases and 6 bases respectively, with 32 bases between them. CDR1 is TSWWSYY and CDR2 is QGS in the germline V gene. Here the CDR3 reads CALGELGLPTGLGGGYNKLIF. The CDR3, as DNA: TGTGCTCTTGGGGAACTGGGCCTTCCTACAGGACTTGGTGGGGGATACAATAAACTCATCTTT.

In this sample, this clone turned up a few times. The rearrangement joins TRDV1 to TRDJ1, with D perhaps TRDD3 (6 bases). Looked up from germline, CDR1 is TSWWSYY and CDR2 is QGS. Deletions cut 1 base from V and 2 bases from J, with 17 bases between. CDR3 size: 17 residues. The CDR3 sequence is CALGERSGDCCTDKLIF. CDR3 bases: TGTGCTCTTGGGGAACGGTCTGGGGACTGTTGTACCGATAAACTCATCTTT.

This clone was observed a handful of times. The V and J genes are TRDV1 and TRDJ1; the D gene is possibly TRDD3 (8 bases). V was trimmed by 3 bases and J by 4 bases, leaving 30 bases between them. The V gene's germline CDR1 is TSWWSYY and CDR2 QGS. The CDR3 is 20 amino acids. The CDR3 loop is CALGDPGAFLNYWGDDKLIF. CDR3 DNA sequence: TGTGCTCTTGGGGACCCTGGGGCCTTCCTCAACTACTGGGGGGACGATAAACTCATCTTT.

This clone was picked up a small number of times. The chain carries TRDV1 and TRDJ1; D is uncertain. Germline V gives CDR1 TSWWSYY, CDR2 QGS. The CDR3 loop spans 23 amino acids. Trimming pared 0 bases from V and 0 bases from J, leaving 32 bases between. The CDR3 bases are TGTGCTCTTGGGGAACTCTTCGTGCTTCTAAATTCCCGAGGTTCTACGTACACCGATAAACTCATCTTT. Its translation: CALGELFVLLNSRGSTYTDKLIF.

Only a few counts were recorded for this clone. The gene calls are TRDV1 and TRDJ1; D is possibly TRDD2 (5 bases). The CDR3 runs to 15 residues. Germline assignment: CDR1 TSWWSYY and CDR2 QGS. V was cut by 2 bases and J by 3 bases, with 13 bases left in between. CDR3 sequence reads: CALGEIPGTADKLIF. The DNA for the CDR3 is TGTGCTCTTGGGGAAATTCCTGGTACTGCCGATAAACTCATCTTT.

The V gene is TRDV1, the J gene TRDJ1; tentative D call: TRDD3 (5 bases). Germline assignment: CDR1 TSWWSYY and CDR2 QGS. V lost 0 bases, J lost 6 bases, and 23 bases lay in between. The CDR3 extends over 18 amino acids. CDR3 bases: TGTGCTCTTGGGGAACTTTCGATACCTAAAGAGTGGGGAAATAAACTCATCTTT. This codes for CALGELSIPKEWGNKLIF.

A word on this clone: One junction end disagrees with the germline gene, perhaps due to a read error. V gene TRDV1 combines with J gene TRDJ1, with D possibly called TRDD2 or TRDD3 (6 bases each). The CDR3 totals 21 residues. The germline gives CDR1 TSWWSYY, CDR2 QGS. The CDR3 bases are TGTGCTCCTGGGGAAGGGGATCCTTCCGGACTGGAAAACGTGTACACCGATAAACTCATCTTT. Its protein is CAPGEGDPSGLENVYTDKLIF.

The V gene is TRDV1, the J gene TRDJ1, with 13 nucleotides matching TRDD3. The J segment lost 10 bases and the V segment lost 2 bases, leaving 19 bases of the junction unmatched. There are 19 residues in the CDR3. Germline V gene lookup returns CDR1 TSWWSYY and CDR2 QGS. CDR3 DNA sequence: TGTGCTCTTGGGGAATCCCGGGGCGCAATTAACTGGGGGATACGCGGACTCATCTTT. Translated, it gives CALGESRGAINWGIRGLIF.

This clone has just a few counts. V gene TRDV1 combines with J gene TRDJ1; tentatively, D is TRDD3 (9 bases). Trimming stripped 9 bases from V and 0 bases from J, with 35 bases between. CDR3 length: 21 residues. Germline CDR1 is TSWWSYY and CDR2 is QGS. The CDR3 loop reads CALRASSYGDTGLGYTDKLIF. The CDR3 DNA is TGTGCTCTCCGCGCCTCTTCCTACGGGGATACGGGACTTGGGTACACCGATAAACTCATCTTT.

The V and J genes are TRDV1 and TRDJ2; D is possibly TRDD3 (7 bases). The J gene comes from matching the DNA to germline here; TCRdb lacks it. The V and J ends lost 3 bases and 4 bases respectively, with 45 bases between them. The CDR3 is 26 residues long. Germline lookup yields CDR1 TSWWSYY and CDR2 QGS. CDR3: CALGEGEGEILHIVNGRIRGTAQLFF. CDR3 coding DNA: TGTGCTCTTGGGGAGGGAGAGGGGGAGATCCTACACATCGTTAACGGGAGGATACGGGGGACAGCACAACTCTTCTTT.

This clone ranks as medium-sized. This rearrangement joins TRDV2 to TRDJ1, with 8 nucleotides matching TRDD3. The J segment lost 0 bases and the V segment lost 4 bases, leaving 0 bases of the junction unmatched. Looked up from germline, CDR1 is GEAIGNYY and CDR2 is EKD. This CDR3 spans 13 amino acids. In DNA, the CDR3 is TGTGCCTGTGAACTGGGGGACACCGATAAACTCATCTTT. It translates to CACELGDTDKLIF.

The chain joins TRDV1 to TRDJ1, with a possible D match to TRDD2 (6 bases). The CDR3 sequence is 19 residues long. Germline CDR1 reads TSWWSYY; CDR2 reads QGS. V lost 2 bases and J 0 bases, leaving 22 bases between the germline ends. CDR3: CALGEFPYFLSSYTDKLIF. The CDR3 nucleotides are TGTGCTCTTGGGGAATTCCCTTACTTCCTTTCGTCTTACACCGATAAACTCATCTTT.

As to this clone: At one of its ends the junction is not consistent with the germline gene, which may arise from a read error. This chain links TRDV1 with TRDJ1, with 8 bases identical to TRDD3. This CDR3 is 17 amino acids long. Germline-derived CDR1 and CDR2 are TSWWSYY and QGS. DNA of the CDR3: TGTGCTCTTGAGGAACGTGATGGGGGATCGTACACCGATAAACTCATCTTT. Translated: CALEERDGGSYTDKLIF.

This clone was seen only a few times. V usage is TRDV1 and J usage is TRDJ1; D is possibly TRDD2 or TRDD3 (7 bases each). Germline lookup yields CDR1 TSWWSYY and CDR2 QGS. The V end was cut by 2 bases, the J end by 0 bases, with 22 bases between. The CDR3 is 19 residues long. CDR3 protein: CALGEIPVPTGGYTDKLIF. CDR3 nucleotides: TGTGCTCTTGGGGAAATCCCAGTTCCTACCGGGGGATACACCGATAAACTCATCTTT.

The chain employs TRDV1 and TRDJ1, with D possibly TRDD3 on 6 matching bases. Because TCRdb records no J gene, it was assigned here through a match of the DNA to germline. The CDR3 has 22 residues. Looked up from germline, CDR1 is TSWWSYY and CDR2 is QGS. V shed 1 base and J shed 1 base, with 31 bases lying between them. The CDR3 DNA follows: TGTGCTCTTGGGGAACGTCTCGATTCGATCAGATTTGGGGGGACACGCACCGATAAACTCATCTTT. It codes for CALGERLDSIRFGGTRTDKLIF.

The chain employs TRDV1 and TRDJ1; a possible D gene is TRDD2 (6 bases). The J gene, left out of TCRdb, was set here by checking the DNA against germline. V was trimmed by 5 bases and J by 0 bases, leaving 22 bases between them. Germline-derived CDR1 and CDR2 are TSWWSYY and QGS. This CDR3 region has 18 residues. DNA of the CDR3: TGTGCTCTTGGGCCAATGTCCTTCCCCAGTCTCTACACCGATAAACTCATCTTT. Translation gives CALGPMSFPSLYTDKLIF.

This clone has only a few counts. The junction and the germline gene differ at one end; a read error may be behind it. This chain connects TRDV1 to TRDJ1; 9 bases align to TRDD3. This CDR3 comprises 19 residues. Germline CDR1 reads TSWWSYY; CDR2 reads QGS. CDR3 bases: TGTGCTCTTGGGGTCAAAGGGTGGACTGGGGGAAATGAAACCGGTAAACTCATCTTT. This translates into CALGVKGWTGGNETGKLIF.

This clone has a handful of counts. V gene TRDV1 combines with J gene TRDJ1, with TRDD3 matching over 13 bases. In germline, CDR1 is TSWWSYY, CDR2 QGS. The CDR3 extends over 23 amino acids. The junction had 19 bases not matched to a gene; V was cut back by 0 bases and J by 0 bases. CDR3 nucleotide sequence: TGTGCTCTTGGGGAACTTACTACCCTACTGGGGGATACGGGGAAGAAGTACACCGATAAACTCATCTTT. As protein: CALGELTTLLGDTGKKYTDKLIF.

The rearrangement uses TRDV1 and TRDJ1; 7 bases align to TRDD3. The CDR3 loop spans 21 amino acids. Germline CDR1 is TSWWSYY and CDR2 is QGS. V trimming: 7 bases; J trimming: 0 bases; junction bases outside the gene matches: 26. CDR3: CALAPFTPTLLGSPYTDKLIF. The CDR3 DNA sequence: TGTGCTCTTGCCCCTTTTACTCCAACACTACTGGGGTCCCCGTACACCGATAAACTCATCTTT.

This clone has more than one count but fewer than ten. Other DNA sequences in the sample encode the same CDR3. This chain uses TRDV1 with TRDJ1, with D tentatively TRDD2 (6 bases). CDR3 length: 17 residues. Germline CDR1 and CDR2: TSWWSYY and QGS. The V end lost 0 bases, the J end lost 0 bases, and 14 bases lay between the germline ends. DNA of the CDR3: TGTGCTCTTGGGGAACTTTGTCCTACTCTTTACACCGATAAACTCATCTTT. It translates to CALGELCPTLYTDKLIF.

As to this clone: One end of the junction varies from germline; a read error may be responsible. Other nucleotide sequences from this sample produce the same CDR3. The chain links TRDV1 to TRDJ1; weak D call: TRDD3 (6 bases). Germline CDR1 and CDR2: TSWWSYY and QGS. The CDR3 runs to 20 residues. The CDR3 region is CALGEQIPPPLGSHTDKLIF. The CDR3 nucleotides are TGTGCTCTCGGGGAACAAATCCCACCCCCCCTGGGGAGCCACACCGATAAACTCATCTTT.

This clone turned up a few times. The J gene is TRDJ1, the V gene TRDV1; 11 nucleotides agree with TRDD3. The CDR3 has 20 amino acids. V was pared by 0 bases and J by 3 bases, with 15 bases of the junction left unmatched. Germline CDR1 and CDR2: TSWWSYY and QGS. DNA for the CDR3: TGTGCTCTTGGGGAACTCCTTCCCCTGCGAATGGGGGATACGGCCGATAAACTCATCTTT. Translated, it gives CALGELLPLRMGDTADKLIF.

The chain carries TRDV1 and TRDJ1, with a tentative D call TRDD3 (9 bases). CDR1 and CDR2 (germline): TSWWSYY, QGS. V gave up 8 bases and J gave up 0 bases, with 40 bases separating them. The length of the CDR3 is 23 residues. CDR3 protein: CALLWSHFLRTGGDPHYTDKLIF. CDR3 nucleotide sequence: TGTGCTCTTCTTTGGTCTCACTTCCTACGTACTGGGGGAGACCCGCATTACACCGATAAACTCATCTTT.

This clone occurred a few times. Other DNA sequences in the sample encode the same CDR3. The chain links TRDV3 to TRDJ1; D call uncertain. The CDR3 covers 14 residues. V gave up 2 bases and J gave up 9 bases, with 22 bases separating them. Looked up from germline, CDR1 is TVYSNPD and CDR2 is GDNSRS (reference sequence). CDR3 sequence: CAFFSATLQRELIF. CDR3 DNA: TGTGCCTTTTTTTCCGCTACCCTGCAAAGGGAACTCATCTTT.

In this sample, this clone turned up a few times. V gene TRDV1 combines with J gene TRDJ1, with 11 positions matching TRDD3. The CDR3 covers 20 residues. V trimming: 5 bases; J trimming: 7 bases; junction bases outside the gene matches: 24. Germline V CDR1 and CDR2: TSWWSYY, QGS. In nucleotides, the CDR3 is TGTGCTCTTGGGCCAACTGTAGCTCCGTTACTGGGGGATATGCCGTTTAAACTCATCTTT. Translation: CALGPTVAPLLGDMPFKLIF.

This clone was seen more than once but under ten times. J is TRDJ1 and V is TRDV1; D is undetermined. V was pared by 3 bases and J by 0 bases, with 11 bases between. Germline CDR1 TSWWSYY, CDR2 QGS. CDR3 length equals 15 residues. In DNA, the CDR3 is TGTGCTCTTGGGGAGAGGGACGGAGACACCGATAAACTCATCTTT. Translation gives CALGERDGDTDKLIF.